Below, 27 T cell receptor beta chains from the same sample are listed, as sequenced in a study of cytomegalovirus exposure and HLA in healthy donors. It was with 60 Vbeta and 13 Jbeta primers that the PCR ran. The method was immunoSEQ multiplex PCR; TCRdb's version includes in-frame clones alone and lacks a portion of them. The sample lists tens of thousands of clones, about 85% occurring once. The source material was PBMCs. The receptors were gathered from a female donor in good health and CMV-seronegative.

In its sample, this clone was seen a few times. The CDR3 loop reads CASTGRERGEQFF. The CDR3 nucleotides read TGTGCCTCCACGGGGCGGGAGAGGGGTGAGCAGTTCTTC. The V call is TRBV11-1, the J call TRBJ2-1, with TRBD2 matching 7 bases. The CDR3 consists of 13 residues. The V gene end was trimmed by 11 bases and the J gene end by 9 bases; junction bases not matched to a gene: 13. Germline CDR1 reads SGHAT; CDR2 reads FQDESV (reference sequence). The full variable domain, its missing parts supplied by reference TRBV11-1 and TRBJ2-1, is EAEVAQSPRYKITEKSQAVAFWCDPISGHATLYWYRQILGQGPELLVQFQDESVVDDSQLPKDRFSAERLKGVDSTLKIQPAELGDSAMYLCASTGRERGEQFFGPGTRLTVL.

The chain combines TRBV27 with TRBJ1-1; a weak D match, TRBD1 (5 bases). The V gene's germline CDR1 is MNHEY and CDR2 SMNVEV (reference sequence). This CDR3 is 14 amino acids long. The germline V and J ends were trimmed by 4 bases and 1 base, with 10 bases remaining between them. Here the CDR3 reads CASSWGGPNTEAFF. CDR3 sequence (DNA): TGTGCCAGCAGTTGGGGCGGACCGAACACTGAAGCTTTCTTT.

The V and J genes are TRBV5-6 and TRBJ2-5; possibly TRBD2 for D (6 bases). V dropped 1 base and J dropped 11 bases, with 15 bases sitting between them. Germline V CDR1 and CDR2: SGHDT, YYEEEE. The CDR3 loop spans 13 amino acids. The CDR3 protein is CASSLRGLREQYF. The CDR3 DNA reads TGTGCCAGCAGCTTGCGGGGGTTAAGGGAGCAGTACTTC.

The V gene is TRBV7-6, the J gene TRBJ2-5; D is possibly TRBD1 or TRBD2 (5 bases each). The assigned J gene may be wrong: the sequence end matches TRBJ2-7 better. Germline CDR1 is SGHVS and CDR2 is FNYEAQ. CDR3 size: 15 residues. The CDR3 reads CASSLALSGRDEQYF. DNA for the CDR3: TGTGCCAGCAGCTTAGCGCTTTCAGGGCGGGACGAGCAGTACTTC.

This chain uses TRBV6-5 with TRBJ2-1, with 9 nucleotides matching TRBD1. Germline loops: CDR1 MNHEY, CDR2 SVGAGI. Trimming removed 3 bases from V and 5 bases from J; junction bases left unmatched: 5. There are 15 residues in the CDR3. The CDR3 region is CASSYRQGVDNEQFF. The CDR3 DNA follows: TGTGCCAGCAGTTATAGACAGGGGGTCGACAATGAGCAGTTCTTC.

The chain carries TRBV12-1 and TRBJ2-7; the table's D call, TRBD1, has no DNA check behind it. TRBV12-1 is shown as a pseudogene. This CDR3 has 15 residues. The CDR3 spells CASSAKDSLRYEQYF. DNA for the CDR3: TGTGCCAGCAGCGCGAAGGACAGCCTGAGGTACGAGCAGTACTTC.

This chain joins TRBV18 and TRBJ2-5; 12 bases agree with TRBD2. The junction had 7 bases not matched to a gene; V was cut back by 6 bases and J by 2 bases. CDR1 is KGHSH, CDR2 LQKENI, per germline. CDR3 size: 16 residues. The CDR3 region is CASSPTSGGTQETQYF. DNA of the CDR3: TGTGCCAGCTCCCCCACTAGCGGGGGGACACAAGAGACCCAGTACTTC.

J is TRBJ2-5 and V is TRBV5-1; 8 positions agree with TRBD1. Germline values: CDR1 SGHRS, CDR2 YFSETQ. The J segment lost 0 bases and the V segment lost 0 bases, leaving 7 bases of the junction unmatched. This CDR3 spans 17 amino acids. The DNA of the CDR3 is TGCGCCAGCAGCTTGGGTCTTACAGGGGGAGACCAAGAGACCCAGTACTTC. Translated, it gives CASSLGLTGGDQETQYF.

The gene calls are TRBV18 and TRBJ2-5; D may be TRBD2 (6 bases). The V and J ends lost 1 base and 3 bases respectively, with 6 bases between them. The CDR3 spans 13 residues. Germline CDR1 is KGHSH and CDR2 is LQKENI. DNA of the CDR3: TGTGCCAGCTCACCACAGCGGGAAGAGACCCAGTACTTC. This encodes CASSPQREETQYF.

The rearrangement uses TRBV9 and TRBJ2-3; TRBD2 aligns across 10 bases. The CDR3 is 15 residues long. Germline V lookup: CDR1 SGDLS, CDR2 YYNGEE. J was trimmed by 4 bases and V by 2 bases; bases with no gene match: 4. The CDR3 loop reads CASSVSGGTADTQYF. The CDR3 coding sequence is TGTGCCAGCAGCGTTAGCGGGGGGACCGCAGATACGCAGTATTTT.

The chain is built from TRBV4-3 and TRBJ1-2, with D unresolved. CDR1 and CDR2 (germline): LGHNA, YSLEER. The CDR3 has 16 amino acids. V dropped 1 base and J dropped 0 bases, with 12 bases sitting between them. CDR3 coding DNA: TGCGCCAGCAGCCAAGGTACTCGAGGCGCTAACTATGGCTACACCTTC. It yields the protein CASSQGTRGANYGYTF.

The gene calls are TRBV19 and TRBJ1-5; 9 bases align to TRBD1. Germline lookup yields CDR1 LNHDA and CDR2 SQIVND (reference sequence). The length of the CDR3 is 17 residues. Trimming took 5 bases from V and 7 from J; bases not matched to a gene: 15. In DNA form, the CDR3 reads TGTGCCAGTAGTTTACTACCACGGGACAGGGAAGGGCAGCCCCAGCATTTT. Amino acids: CASSLLPRDREGQPQHF.

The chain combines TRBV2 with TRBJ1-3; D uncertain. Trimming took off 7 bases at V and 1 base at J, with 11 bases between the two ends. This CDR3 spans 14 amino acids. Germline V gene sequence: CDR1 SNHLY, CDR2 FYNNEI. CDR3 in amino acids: CASTAGDSGNTIYF. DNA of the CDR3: TGTGCCAGCACGGCCGGGGATTCTGGAAACACCATATATTTT.

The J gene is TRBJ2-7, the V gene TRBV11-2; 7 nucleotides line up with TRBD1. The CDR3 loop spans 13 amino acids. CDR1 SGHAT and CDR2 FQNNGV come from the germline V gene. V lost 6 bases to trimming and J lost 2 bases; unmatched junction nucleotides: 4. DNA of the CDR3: TGTGCCAGCAGACAGACAGGGCCCTACGAGCAGTACTTC. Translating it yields CASRQTGPYEQYF.

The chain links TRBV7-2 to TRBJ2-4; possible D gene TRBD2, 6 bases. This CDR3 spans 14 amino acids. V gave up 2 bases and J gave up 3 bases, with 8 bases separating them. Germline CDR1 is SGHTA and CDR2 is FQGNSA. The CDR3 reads CASSLSGGKNIQYF. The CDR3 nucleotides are TGTGCCAGCAGCTTATCCGGGGGCAAAAACATTCAGTACTTC.

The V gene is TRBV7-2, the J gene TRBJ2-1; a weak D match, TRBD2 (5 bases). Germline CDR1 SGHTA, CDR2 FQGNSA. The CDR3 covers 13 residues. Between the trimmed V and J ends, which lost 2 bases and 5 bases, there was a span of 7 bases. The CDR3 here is CASSLSGNNEQFF. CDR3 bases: TGTGCCAGCAGCTTATCCGGGAACAATGAGCAGTTCTTC.

CDR3 region: CASSSGTGANSPLHF. CDR3 sequence (DNA): TGTGCCAGCAGTTCGGGGACAGGGGCAAATTCACCCCTCCACTTT. The rearrangement links TRBV6-1 to TRBJ1-6; 10 bases fit TRBD1. The CDR3 extends over 15 amino acids. The V gene end was trimmed by 5 bases and the J gene end by 7 bases; junction bases not matched to a gene: 5. Germline V gene data show CDR1 as MNHNS and CDR2 as SASEGT.

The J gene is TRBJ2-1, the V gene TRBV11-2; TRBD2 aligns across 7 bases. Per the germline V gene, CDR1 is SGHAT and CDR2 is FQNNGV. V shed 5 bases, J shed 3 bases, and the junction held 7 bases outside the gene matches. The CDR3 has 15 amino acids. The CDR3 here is CASSPELADYNEQFF. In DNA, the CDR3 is TGTGCCAGCAGCCCCGAGCTAGCGGACTACAATGAGCAGTTCTTC.

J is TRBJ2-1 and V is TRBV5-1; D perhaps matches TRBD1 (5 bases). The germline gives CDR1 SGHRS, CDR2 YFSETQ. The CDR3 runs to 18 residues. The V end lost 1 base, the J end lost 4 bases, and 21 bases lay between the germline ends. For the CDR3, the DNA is TGCGCCAGCAGCTTGACCCCGACAGAACTTCTAAGATACAATGAGCAGTTCTTC. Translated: CASSLTPTELLRYNEQFF.

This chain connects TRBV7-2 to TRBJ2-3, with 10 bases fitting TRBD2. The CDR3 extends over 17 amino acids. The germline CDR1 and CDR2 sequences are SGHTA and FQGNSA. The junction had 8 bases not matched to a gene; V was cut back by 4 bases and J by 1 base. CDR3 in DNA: TGTGCCAGCAGCTCCCGCCTAGCGGGAGACCGCACAGATACGCAGTATTTT. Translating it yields CASSSRLAGDRTDTQYF.

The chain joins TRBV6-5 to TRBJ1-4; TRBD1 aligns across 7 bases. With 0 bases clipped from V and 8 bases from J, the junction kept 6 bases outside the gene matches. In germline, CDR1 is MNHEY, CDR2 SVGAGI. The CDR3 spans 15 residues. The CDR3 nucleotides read TGTGCCAGCAGTTACTCCCCAGGGGGACAGGAAAAACTGTTTTTT. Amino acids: CASSYSPGGQEKLFF.

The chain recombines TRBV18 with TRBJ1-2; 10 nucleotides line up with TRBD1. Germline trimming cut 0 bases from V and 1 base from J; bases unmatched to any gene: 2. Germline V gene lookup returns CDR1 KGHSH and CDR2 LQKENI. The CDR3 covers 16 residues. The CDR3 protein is CASSPPGTGVNYGYTF. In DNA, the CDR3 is TGTGCCAGCTCACCACCCGGGACAGGGGTTAACTATGGCTACACCTTC.

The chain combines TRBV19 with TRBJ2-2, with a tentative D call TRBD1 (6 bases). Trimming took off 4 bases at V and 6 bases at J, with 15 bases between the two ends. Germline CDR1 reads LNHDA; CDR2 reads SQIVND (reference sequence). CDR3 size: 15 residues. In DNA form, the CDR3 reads TGTGCCAGTAGTAATCCCCAGGGGTGGCCCGGGGAGCTGTTTTTT. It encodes CASSNPQGWPGELFF. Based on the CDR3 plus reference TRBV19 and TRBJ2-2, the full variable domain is DGGITQSPKYLFRKEGQNVTLSCEQNLNHDAMYWYRQDPGQGLRLIYYSQIVNDFQKGDIAEGYSVSREKKESFPLTVTSAQKNPTAFYLCASSNPQGWPGELFFGEGSRLTVL.

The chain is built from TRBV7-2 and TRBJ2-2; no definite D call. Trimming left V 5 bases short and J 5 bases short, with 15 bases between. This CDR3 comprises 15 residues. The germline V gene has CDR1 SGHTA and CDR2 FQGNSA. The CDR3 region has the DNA TGTGCCAGCAGCCCCCGGTCAATTTTAACCGGGGAGCTGTTTTTT. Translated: CASSPRSILTGELFF.

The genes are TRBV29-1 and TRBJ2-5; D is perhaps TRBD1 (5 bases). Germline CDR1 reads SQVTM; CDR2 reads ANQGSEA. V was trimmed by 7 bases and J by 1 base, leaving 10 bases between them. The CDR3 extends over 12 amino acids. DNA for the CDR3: TGCAGCGCCTACAGGTCCCAAGAGACCCAGTACTTC. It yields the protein CSAYRSQETQYF.

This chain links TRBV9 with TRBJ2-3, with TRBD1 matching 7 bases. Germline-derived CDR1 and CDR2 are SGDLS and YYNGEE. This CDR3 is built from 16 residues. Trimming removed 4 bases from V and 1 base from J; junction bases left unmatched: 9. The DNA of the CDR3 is TGTGCCAGCAGCTTCCAGACAGGGAAGGGCACAGATACGCAGTATTTT. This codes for CASSFQTGKGTDTQYF.

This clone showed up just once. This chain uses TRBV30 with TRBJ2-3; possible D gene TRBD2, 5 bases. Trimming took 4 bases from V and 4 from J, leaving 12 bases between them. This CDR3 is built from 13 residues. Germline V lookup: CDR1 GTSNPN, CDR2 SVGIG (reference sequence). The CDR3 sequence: CAWNRGFADTQYF. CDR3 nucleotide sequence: TGTGCCTGGAATCGGGGTTTTGCAGATACGCAGTATTTT.